The 23 T cell receptor beta chains below all came from one sample that was sequenced in a study of beta chain features in type 1 diabetes. Expressed TCRB transcripts were sequenced after all isolated RNA was converted to cDNA. Profiling relied on immunoSEQ multiplex PCR, and the TCRdb table lists in-frame clones only, not all of them. The sample lists roughly 130,000 clones, 15% to 20% occurring once. Their cognate antigens are unknown. The study's findings and limits: Moderate yet significant TCRB CDR3 shortening was seen in Type 1 diabetes patients in all four CD4+ subsets.

Sequences were obtained from central memory CD4+ T cells from blood. All receptors derive from a man aged 30 to 45 with type 1 diabetes.

This clone was found a few times. CDR3 in DNA: TGTGCCAGCAGTCGCAACAGGGGGCGCACAGATACGCAGTATTTT. Its translation is CASSRNRGRTDTQYF. The chain uses TRBV25-1 and TRBJ2-3; TRBD1 aligns across 9 bases. CDR3 length equals 15 residues. V was pared by 5 bases and J by 1 base, with 4 bases of the junction left unmatched. CDR1 is MGHDK, CDR2 SYGVNS, per germline.

The rearrangement links TRBV19 to TRBJ2-1; D might be TRBD1 or TRBD2, each matching 6 bases. Germline V CDR1 and CDR2: LNHDA, SQIVND (reference sequence). CDR3 length equals 15 residues. V dropped 0 bases and J dropped 5 bases, with 11 bases sitting between them. CDR3 sequence (DNA): TGTGCCAGTAGTATAGAGAGGGGGGCTAACAATGAGCAGTTCTTC. Amino acid sequence: CASSIERGANNEQFF. The variable domain in full, completed from reference TRBV19 and TRBJ2-1, reads DGGITQSPKYLFRKEGQNVTLSCEQNLNHDAMYWYRQDPGQGLRLIYYSQIVNDFQKGDIAEGYSVSREKKESFPLTVTSAQKNPTAFYLCASSIERGANNEQFFGPGTRLTVL.

The V call is TRBV5-8, the J call TRBJ1-6; D unresolved. The germline V gene has CDR1 SGHTS and CDR2 YDEGEE. The CDR3 runs to 15 residues. V was pared by 0 bases and J by 1 base, with 5 bases between. The CDR3, as DNA: TGTGCCAGCAGCTTGGATCAGTCCTATAATTCACCCCTCCACTTT. Translating gives CASSLDQSYNSPLHF.

This clone was detected a few times. This chain connects TRBV7-8 to TRBJ2-7; the match to TRBD2 covers 9 bases. Germline values: CDR1 SGHVS, CDR2 FQNEAQ. CDR3 length: 15 residues. The V and J ends lost 5 bases and 4 bases, in that order; junction bases with no gene match: 9. In DNA, the CDR3 is TGTGCCAGCAGCCCCTTCGCGGGGGGGCCGTACGAGCAGTACTTC. As protein: CASSPFAGGPYEQYF.

The CDR3 nucleotides are TGCGCCAGCAAGCCGGAGGGGACAGTAAATTCACCCCTCCACTTT. Residues: CASKPEGTVNSPLHF. The chain combines TRBV5-1 with TRBJ1-6, with 7 bases identical to TRBD1. With V trimmed by 6 bases and J by 7 bases, 10 bases remained unmatched. Germline CDR1 reads SGHRS; CDR2 reads YFSETQ. This CDR3 contains 15 residues.

The chain employs TRBV18 and TRBJ2-1; TRBD2 agrees at 7 bases. With 6 bases clipped from V and 3 bases from J, the junction kept 8 bases outside the gene matches. Germline-derived CDR1 and CDR2 are KGHSH and LQKENI. This CDR3 spans 15 amino acids. CDR3 amino acids: CASSRISGDYNEQFF. CDR3 nucleotide sequence: TGTGCCAGCTCCCGGATCAGCGGGGACTACAATGAGCAGTTCTTC.

This clone was seen a handful of times. This sequence joins TRBV6-5 and TRBJ2-1, with 8 nucleotides matching TRBD1. J gave up 6 bases and V 5 bases, and 6 bases lay outside the gene matches. Looked up from germline, CDR1 is MNHEY and CDR2 is SVGAGI. The CDR3 runs 14 residues. As DNA, the CDR3 is TGTGCCAGCAGTCAGGGACAGGCGATCAATGAGCAGTTCTTC. Translation gives CASSQGQAINEQFF.

This clone was detected a few times. The chain carries TRBV7-9 and TRBJ1-6; 8 bases are shared with TRBD1. Germline CDR1 SEHNR, CDR2 FQNEAQ (reference sequence). Trimming took 3 bases from V and 8 from J; bases not matched to a gene: 3. CDR3 length equals 14 residues. CDR3 nucleotide sequence: TGTGCCAGCAGCTTGCAGGGGGCACATTCACCCCTCCACTTT. Protein product: CASSLQGAHSPLHF.

The CDR3 DNA sequence: TGTGCCTGGATCACCCCTCCCGCGGGGAGCTCCTACAATGAGCAGTTCTTC. It translates to CAWITPPAGSSYNEQFF. This chain joins TRBV30 and TRBJ2-1; TRBD2 might be the D (6 bases). CDR1 and CDR2 from the germline V gene are GTSNPN and SVGIG (reference sequence). CDR3 size: 17 residues. V lost 4 bases, J lost 0 bases, and 19 bases lay in between.

This clone has only one observation. The genes are TRBV19 and TRBJ1-5, with 8 bases matching TRBD1. In germline, CDR1 is LNHDA, CDR2 SQIVND (reference sequence). CDR3 length equals 13 residues. V was pared by 8 bases and J by 2 bases, with 2 bases of the junction left unmatched. The CDR3 loop is CASQGQGNQPQHF. CDR3 DNA sequence: TGTGCCAGTCAGGGACAGGGCAATCAGCCCCAGCATTTT.

This clone has at least ten counts. The chain recombines TRBV10-3 with TRBJ2-7; D not certain. Trimming removed 6 bases at V and 4 bases at J, with 10 bases between. The CDR3 loop spans 12 amino acids. The V gene's germline CDR1 is ENHRY and CDR2 SYGVKD. Here the CDR3 reads CAISLERYEQYF. The CDR3 DNA follows: TGTGCCATCAGCCTGGAGAGATACGAGCAGTACTTC.

The chain combines TRBV7-6 with TRBJ2-7, with D possibly matching TRBD1 (6 bases). Trimming took off 3 bases at V and 0 bases at J, with 9 bases between the two ends. The germline gives CDR1 SGHVS, CDR2 FNYEAQ. There are 14 residues in the CDR3. CDR3 coding DNA: TGTGCCAGCAGCTTGGGACACAGCTCCTACGAGCAGTACTTC. Translation: CASSLGHSSYEQYF.

The chain links TRBV5-4 to TRBJ2-6, with 7 bases lining up with TRBD1. CDR3 size: 15 residues. V trimming: 0 bases; J trimming: 13 bases; junction bases outside the gene matches: 10. Germline V gives CDR1 SGHNT, CDR2 YYREEE (reference sequence). The CDR3 bases are TGTGCCAGCAGCTTGGAATTGGGACAGCCCTCGGTCCTGACTTTC. Translation gives CASSLELGQPSVLTF.

J is TRBJ1-1 and V is TRBV7-9; 9 bases are a match to TRBD1. The CDR3 has 13 residues. V lost 4 bases, J lost 8 bases, and 5 bases stayed unmatched. Germline V gene lookup returns CDR1 SEHNR and CDR2 FQNEAQ (reference sequence). The chain's CDR3 is CASSSGQGREAFF. CDR3 nucleotides: TGTGCCAGCAGCTCGGGACAGGGAAGAGAAGCTTTCTTT.

Note on this clone: Other DNA sequences from this sample encode an identical CDR3 as well. This chain links TRBV7-2 with TRBJ1-1, with D possibly being TRBD1 (5 bases). The CDR3 has 14 residues. CDR1 is SGHTA and CDR2 is FQGNSA in the germline V gene. V shed 2 bases and J shed 1 base, with 8 bases lying between them. The CDR3 DNA reads as TGTGCCAGCAGCTTACAGGGTGAGAACACTGAAGCTTTCTTT. Residues: CASSLQGENTEAFF.

The V gene is TRBV27, the J gene TRBJ2-1; D gene ambiguous. The CDR3 has 15 residues. CDR1 and CDR2 (germline): MNHEY, SMNVEV (reference sequence). V lost 2 bases and J 5 bases, leaving 13 bases between the germline ends. The CDR3 spells CASSLNAVRDNEQFF. The CDR3 bases are TGTGCCAGCAGTTTAAACGCAGTGAGAGACAATGAGCAGTTCTTC.

Only a few counts were recorded for this clone. The chain uses TRBV29-1 and TRBJ2-5; 11 bases agree with TRBD2. V was pared by 5 bases and J by 4 bases, with 6 bases of the junction left unmatched. The CDR3 loop spans 14 amino acids. CDR1 and CDR2 from the germline V gene are SQVTM and ANQGSEA. CDR3 in amino acids: CSVQVAGGRETQYF. The CDR3 region has the DNA TGCAGCGTTCAAGTAGCGGGGGGGCGAGAGACCCAGTACTTC.

This chain links TRBV9 with TRBJ1-1; tentative D call: TRBD1 (6 bases). CDR1 and CDR2 from the germline V gene are SGDLS and YYNGEE. This CDR3 is 13 amino acids long. The V end was cut by 4 bases, the J end by 1 base, with 8 bases between. Written as DNA, the CDR3 is TGTGCCAGCAGCTCACAGGGGAACACTGAAGCTTTCTTT. Its protein is CASSSQGNTEAFF.

In its sample, this clone was seen a few times. This rearrangement joins TRBV9 to TRBJ2-2, with a weak D call TRBD2 (7 bases). Germline CDR1 is SGDLS and CDR2 is YYNGEE. V shed 3 bases and J shed 5 bases, with 20 bases lying between them. The CDR3 is made up of 17 amino acids. The CDR3 bases are TGTGCCAGCAGCGAAGCTGCCGCGGGGGCGAGAACCGGGGAGCTGTTTTTT. Translated, it gives CASSEAAAGARTGELFF.

The V gene is TRBV7-3, the J gene TRBJ2-3; D unclear. The CDR3 has 12 amino acids. Per germline, CDR1 SGHTA and CDR2 FQGTGA. The V and J ends lost 1 base and 4 bases respectively, with 3 bases between them. The CDR3: CASSLKSDTQYF. In nucleotides, the CDR3 is TGTGCCAGCAGCTTAAAGTCAGATACGCAGTATTTT. The full variable domain, completed using reference TRBV7-3 and TRBJ2-3, is GAGVSQTPSNKVTEKGKYVELRCDPISGHTALYWYRQSLGQGPEFLIYFQGTGAADDSGLPNDRFFAVRPEGSVSTLKIQRTERGDSAVYLCASSLKSDTQYFGPGTRLTVL.

This clone has just a few counts. The chain joins TRBV5-1 to TRBJ1-2; 9 positions match TRBD1. The CDR3 is 15 residues long. CDR1 is SGHRS, CDR2 YFSETQ, per germline. The trim removed 3 bases at V and 2 bases at J, leaving 5 bases unmatched. The CDR3 reads CASSSGQGVNYGYTF. The CDR3 coding sequence is TGCGCCAGCAGCTCGGGACAGGGAGTGAACTATGGCTACACCTTC.

The chain is built from TRBV15 and TRBJ2-1; no firm D call. Trimming removed 5 bases from V and 0 bases from J, with 11 bases in between. Germline-derived CDR1 and CDR2 are LNHNV and YYDKDF (reference sequence). The CDR3 is 15 amino acids. CDR3 nucleotide sequence: TGTGCCACCAGCCTTGAGAGAAGCTCCTACAATGAGCAGTTCTTC. This gives the protein CATSLERSSYNEQFF.

This clone was counted between two and nine times. V and J are TRBV30 and TRBJ1-6; D is unresolved. The CDR3 loop spans 14 amino acids. The germline gives CDR1 GTSNPN, CDR2 SVGIG (reference sequence). The V gene lost 2 bases and the J gene lost 7 bases, with 12 bases spanning the gap. The CDR3 protein is CAWSSDGGNSPLHF. DNA for the CDR3: TGTGCCTGGAGTTCGGACGGAGGAAATTCACCCCTCCACTTT.